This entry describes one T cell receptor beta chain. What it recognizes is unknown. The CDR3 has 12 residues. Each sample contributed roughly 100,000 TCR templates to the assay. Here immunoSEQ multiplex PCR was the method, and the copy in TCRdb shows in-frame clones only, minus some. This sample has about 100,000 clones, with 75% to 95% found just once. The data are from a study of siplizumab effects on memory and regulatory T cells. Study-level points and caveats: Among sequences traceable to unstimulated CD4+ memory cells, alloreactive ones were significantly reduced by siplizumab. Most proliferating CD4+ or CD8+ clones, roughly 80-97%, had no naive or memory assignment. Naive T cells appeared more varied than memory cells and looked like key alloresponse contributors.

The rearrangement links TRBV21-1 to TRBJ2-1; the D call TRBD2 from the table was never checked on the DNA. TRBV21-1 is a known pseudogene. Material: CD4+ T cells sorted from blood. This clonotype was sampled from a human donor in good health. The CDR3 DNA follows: TGTGCCAGCAGCAAAAAGCATTATGAGCAGTTCTTC. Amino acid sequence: CASSKKHYEQFF.